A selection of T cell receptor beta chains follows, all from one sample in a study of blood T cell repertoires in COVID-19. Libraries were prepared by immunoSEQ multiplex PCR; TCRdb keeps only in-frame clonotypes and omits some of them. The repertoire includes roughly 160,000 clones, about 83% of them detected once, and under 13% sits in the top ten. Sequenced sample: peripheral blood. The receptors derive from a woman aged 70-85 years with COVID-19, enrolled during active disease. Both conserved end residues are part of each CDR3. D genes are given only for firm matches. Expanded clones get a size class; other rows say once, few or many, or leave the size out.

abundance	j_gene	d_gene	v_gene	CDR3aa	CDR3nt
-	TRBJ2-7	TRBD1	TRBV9	CASSVTGQGNWYEQYF	TGTGCCAGCAGCGTCACGGGACAGGGGAATTGGTACGAGCAGTACTTC
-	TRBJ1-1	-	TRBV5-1	CASSPQVNTEAFF	TGCGCCAGCAGCCCGCAGGTGAACACTGAAGCTTTCTTT
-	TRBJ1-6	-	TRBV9	CASSVDQGNSPLHF	TGTGCCAGCAGCGTAGACCAGGGCAATTCACCCCTCCACTTT
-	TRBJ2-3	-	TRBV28	CASSLPIEGETQYF	TGTGCCAGCAGTTTACCCATCGAGGGGGAAACGCAGTATTTT
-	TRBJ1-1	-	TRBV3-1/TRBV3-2	CASSRAPTEAFF	TGTGCCAGCAGCCGCGCACCGACAGAAGCTTTCTTT
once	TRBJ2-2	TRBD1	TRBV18	CASSPRTGANTGELFF	TGTGCCAGCTCCCCCAGGACAGGGGCGAACACCGGGGAGCTGTTTTTT
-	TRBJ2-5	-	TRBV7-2	CASSQGPSETQYF	TGTGCCAGCAGTCAGGGTCCTTCAGAGACCCAGTACTTC
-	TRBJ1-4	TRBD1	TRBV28	CASQPGTATNEKLFF	TGTGCCAGCCAGCCAGGGACAGCAACTAATGAAAAACTGTTTTTT
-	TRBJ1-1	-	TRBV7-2	CASRSRSANTEAFF	TGTGCCAGCAGGTCCAGGTCCGCGAACACTGAAGCTTTCTTT
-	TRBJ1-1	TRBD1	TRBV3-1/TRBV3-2	CASSQATGKAEAFF	TGTGCCAGCAGCCAAGCGACAGGGAAAGCTGAAGCTTTCTTT
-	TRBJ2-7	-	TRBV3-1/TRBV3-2	CASSLDRAYEQYF	TGTGCCAGCAGCCTGGACAGAGCCTACGAGCAGTACTTC
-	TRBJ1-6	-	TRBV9	CASSEGAGHSPLHF	TGTGCCAGCAGCGAGGGAGCTGGACATTCACCCCTCCACTTT
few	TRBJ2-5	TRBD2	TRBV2	CASRRLAGQETQYF	TGTGCCAGCAGGCGACTAGCGGGGCAAGAGACCCAGTACTTC
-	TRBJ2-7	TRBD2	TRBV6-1	CASSEGPGGPYEQYF	TGTGCCAGCAGTGAAGGCCCGGGGGGGCCCTACGAGCAGTACTTC
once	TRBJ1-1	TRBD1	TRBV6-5	CASRRQGVTEAFF	TGTGCCAGCAGGAGACAGGGGGTGACTGAAGCTTTCTTT
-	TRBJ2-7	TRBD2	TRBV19	CASSAGGRVYEQYF	TGTGCCAGTAGTGCCGGGGGGAGGGTCTACGAGCAGTACTTC
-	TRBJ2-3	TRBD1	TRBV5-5	CASSSPGQGDTQYF	TGTGCCAGCAGCTCACCGGGACAGGGAGATACGCAGTATTTT
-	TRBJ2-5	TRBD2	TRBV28	CASSSLTSGGQETQYF	TGTGCCAGCAGTTCCCTGACTAGCGGGGGACAAGAGACCCAGTACTTC
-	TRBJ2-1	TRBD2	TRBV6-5	CASSYRTSGGFNEQFF	TGTGCCAGCAGTTACAGGACTAGCGGGGGTTTCAATGAGCAGTTCTTC
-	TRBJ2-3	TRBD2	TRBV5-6	CASSLWGLAGETDTQYF	TGTGCCAGCAGCTTATGGGGACTAGCGGGGGAGACAGATACGCAGTATTTT
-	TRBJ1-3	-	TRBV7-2	CASSLAGERNTIYF	TGTGCCAGCAGCTTAGCTGGGGAGAGAAACACCATATATTTT
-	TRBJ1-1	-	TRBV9	CASSVGSLPNTEAFF	TGTGCCAGCAGCGTAGGGAGCCTACCTAACACTGAAGCTTTCTTT
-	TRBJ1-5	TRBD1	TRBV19	CASSTRTGDQPQHF	TGTGCCAGTAGTACGAGGACAGGGGATCAGCCCCAGCATTTT
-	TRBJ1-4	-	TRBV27	CASAPLQGFNEKLFF	TGTGCCAGCGCGCCCTTACAGGGTTTTAACGAAAAACTGTTTTTT
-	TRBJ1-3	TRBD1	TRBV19	CASSSGTGPGNTIYF	TGTGCCAGTAGTTCCGGGACAGGGCCCGGAAACACCATATATTTT
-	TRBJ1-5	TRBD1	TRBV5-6	CASSSGQGANNQPQHF	TGTGCCAGCAGCTCCGGACAGGGGGCTAACAATCAGCCCCAGCATTTT
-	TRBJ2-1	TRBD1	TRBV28	CASSLTGASYNEQFF	TGTGCCAGCAGTTTAACAGGGGCCTCCTACAATGAGCAGTTCTTC
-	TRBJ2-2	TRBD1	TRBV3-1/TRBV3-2	CASSRTGTGYPGELFF	TGTGCCAGCAGCCGTACCGGGACAGGGTATCCCGGGGAGCTGTTTTTT
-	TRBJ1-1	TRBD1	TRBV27	CASSFSGTGYTEAFF	TGTGCCAGCAGTTTCTCCGGGACAGGCTACACTGAAGCTTTCTTT
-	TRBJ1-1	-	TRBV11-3	CASSPGQNTEAFF	TGTGCCAGCAGCCCGGGACAGAACACTGAAGCTTTCTTT
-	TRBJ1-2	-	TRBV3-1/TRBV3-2	CASSQGRGGYGYTF	TGTGCCAGCAGTCAGGGGAGGGGCGGCTATGGCTACACCTTC
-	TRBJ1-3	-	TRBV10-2	CASSDWRDADTIYF	TGCGCCAGCAGTGACTGGAGGGACGCGGACACCATATATTTT
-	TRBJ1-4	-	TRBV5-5	CASSSAGVGNEKLFF	TGTGCCAGCAGCTCGGCAGGGGTCGGTAATGAAAAACTGTTTTTT
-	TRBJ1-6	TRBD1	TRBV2	CASSSPGTANNSPLHF	TGTGCCAGCAGTAGCCCCGGGACAGCGAATAATTCACCCCTCCACTTT
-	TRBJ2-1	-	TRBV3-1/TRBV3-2	CASSQSPNNEQFF	TGTGCCAGCAGCCAATCCCCAAACAATGAGCAGTTCTTC
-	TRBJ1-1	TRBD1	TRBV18	CASSPGQESKAFF	TGTGCCAGCTCACCCGGACAGGAATCGAAAGCTTTCTTT
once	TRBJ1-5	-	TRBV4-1	CASSQGRLQTEGQPQHF	TGCGCCAGCAGCCAAGGTCGACTACAAACAGAAGGTCAGCCCCAGCATTTT
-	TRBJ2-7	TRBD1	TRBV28	CASRPGTGSYEQYF	TGTGCCAGTAGACCCGGGACAGGGTCCTACGAGCAGTACTTC
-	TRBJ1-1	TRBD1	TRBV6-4	CASSDSDRGPSEAFF	TGTGCCAGCAGTGACTCGGACAGGGGCCCGTCTGAAGCTTTCTTT
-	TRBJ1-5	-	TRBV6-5	CASSYSTGLGPQHF	TGTGCCAGCAGTTACTCTACAGGGTTGGGGCCCCAGCATTTT
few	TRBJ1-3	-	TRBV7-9	CASSLGGSSGNTIYF	TGTGCCAGCAGCTTAGGAGGGTCCTCTGGAAACACCATATATTTT
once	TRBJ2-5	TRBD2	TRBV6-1	CASSEALSLAGGQETQYF	TGTGCCAGCAGTGAAGCGCTTTCGCTAGCGGGGGGCCAAGAGACCCAGTACTTC
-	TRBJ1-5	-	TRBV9	CASSPELDSLGGNQPQHF	TGTGCCAGCAGCCCCGAGTTGGACAGTCTAGGGGGCAATCAGCCCCAGCATTTT
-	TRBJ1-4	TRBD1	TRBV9	CASSPRTGATIGEKLFF	TGTGCCAGCAGCCCTCGGACAGGGGCGACTATCGGTGAAAAACTGTTTTTT
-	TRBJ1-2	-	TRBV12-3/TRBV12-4	CASSFEANYGYTF	TGTGCCAGCAGTTTTGAGGCAAACTATGGCTACACCTTC
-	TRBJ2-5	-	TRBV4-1	CASSQDIQETQYF	TGCGCCAGCAGCCAAGATATCCAAGAGACCCAGTACTTC